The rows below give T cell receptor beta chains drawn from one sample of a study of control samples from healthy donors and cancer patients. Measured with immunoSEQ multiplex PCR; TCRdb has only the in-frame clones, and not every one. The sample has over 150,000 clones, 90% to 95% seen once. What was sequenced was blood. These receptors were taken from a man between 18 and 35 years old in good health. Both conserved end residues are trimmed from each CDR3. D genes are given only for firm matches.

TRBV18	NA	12	ASSPQNSNQPQH
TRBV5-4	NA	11	ASSPQGNTEAF
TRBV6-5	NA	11	ASRGEVAGEQY
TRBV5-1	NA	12	ASSLGKVSYEQY
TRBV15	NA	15	ATSRDRRYRGNEKLF
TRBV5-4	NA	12	ASSLVGPLETQY
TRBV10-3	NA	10	AIRTENQPQH
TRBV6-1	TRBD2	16	ASSEPPRLAGDIDTQY
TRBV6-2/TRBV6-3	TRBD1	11	ASSSGQGGEQY
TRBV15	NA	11	ATSAAYLDGYT
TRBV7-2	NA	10	ASSSPVETQY
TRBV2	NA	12	ASGGGADYSPLH
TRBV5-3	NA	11	APWRRGNQPQH
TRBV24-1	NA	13	ATSDQQGSQETQY
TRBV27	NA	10	ASSRGTNEQY
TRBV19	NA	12	ASSNGRGSYEQY
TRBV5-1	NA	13	ASSLAWQGTDTQY
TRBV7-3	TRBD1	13	ASSPTRDSYNEQF
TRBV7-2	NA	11	ASSRRGTDTQY
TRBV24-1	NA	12	ATSDLDRRDTQY
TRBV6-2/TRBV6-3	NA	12	ASSFGGAAVEQY
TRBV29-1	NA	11	SVDRRNTGELF
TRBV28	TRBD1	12	ASSFSDRANEQF
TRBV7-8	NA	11	ATLGANTGELF
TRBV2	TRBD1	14	ASSRGQDVFNEKLF
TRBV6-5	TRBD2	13	ASGKGLARNNEQF
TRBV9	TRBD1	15	ASSVASDRVAYNEQF
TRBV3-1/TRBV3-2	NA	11	ASTRVNTGELF
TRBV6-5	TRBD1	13	ASIGKDRLNTEAF
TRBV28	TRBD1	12	ASVGQGGTDTQY
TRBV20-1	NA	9	SAGYNEKLF
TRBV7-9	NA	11	ASSLGGDSPLH
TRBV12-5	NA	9	ASGLQTEAF
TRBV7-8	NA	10	ASSLTGYEQY
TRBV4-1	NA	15	ASSLQPYTDSNQPQH
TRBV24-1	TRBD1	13	ATSDRQGKVQPQH
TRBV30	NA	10	AWSWAGAEAF
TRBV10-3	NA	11	AITGTGNTEAF
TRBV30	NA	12	AWSPATLGNTIY
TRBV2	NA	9	ATNRGNTIY